Listed below are T cell receptor beta chains from one sample, sequenced in a study of cytotoxic CD8 clonotypes in ibrutinib-treated CLL. Profiling relied on immunoSEQ multiplex PCR, and the TCRdb table lists in-frame clones only, not all of them. The table lists about 68,000 clones, 68% of them singletons. Source: PBMCs, taken after 12 months of ibrutinib treatment. The receptors come from a human donor with chronic lymphocytic leukemia. CDR3s include the opening cysteine and the closing phenylalanine or tryptophan. The D gene is left open where the match is weak. Size values are once, few and many counts, or a class for expanded clones, and some rows have none.

v_gene	abundance	j_gene	d_gene	CDR3nt	CDR3aa
TRBV28	.	TRBJ1-5	TRBD1	TGTGCCAGCGGGACAGGGGGCGCGGAGCAGGGTCAGCCCCAGCATTTT	CASGTGGAEQGQPQHF
TRBV7-3	.	TRBJ1-6	TRBD1	TGTGCCAGCGGACAGGGATTCAATTCACCCCTCCACTTT	CASGQGFNSPLHF
TRBV6-5	.	TRBJ1-2	.	TGTGCCAGCAGTTATGCGGCAGGGATTGTCGATGGCTACACCTTC	CASSYAAGIVDGYTF
TRBV11-2	.	TRBJ1-5	.	TGTGCCAGCAGCTTAGGGGGGCGCGGTCAGCCCCAGCATTTT	CASSLGGRGQPQHF
TRBV6-1	few	TRBJ1-3	.	TGTGCCAGCACTCAAACTCACTCTGGAAACACCATATATTTT	CASTQTHSGNTIYF
TRBV7-2	.	TRBJ2-3	.	TGTGCCAGCAGCTTTGGGTTAGCGATAGATACGCAGTATTTT	CASSFGLAIDTQYF
TRBV28	.	TRBJ2-5	TRBD2	TGTGCCAGCAGCCTAGCGGGCGGAGAGACCCAGTACTTC	CASSLAGGETQYF
TRBV19	.	TRBJ1-1	.	TGTGCCAGTAGTATGAACGGGGGAGGCACTGAAGCTTTCTTT	CASSMNGGGTEAFF
TRBV7-2	.	TRBJ2-1	TRBD1	TGTGCCAGCAGCTTTTATTCGGGACAGGGGAAATTTAATGAGCAGTTCTTC	CASSFYSGQGKFNEQFF
TRBV27	.	TRBJ1-5	.	TGTGCCAGCAGTACTACCCCGACAGGAAATCAGCCCCAGCATTTT	CASSTTPTGNQPQHF
TRBV13	.	TRBJ1-2	.	TGTGCCAGCAGCTTATCCGGGGTACGGCGGGATGGCTACACCTTC	CASSLSGVRRDGYTF
TRBV7-9	once	TRBJ1-6	TRBD1	TGTGCCAGCAGCTTAGTTGGGGACAGGGGGCCTAATTCACCCCTCCACTTT	CASSLVGDRGPNSPLHF
TRBV19	.	TRBJ2-2	.	TGTGCCAGTAGTATAGTGTTAACCGGGGAGCTGTTTTTT	CASSIVLTGELFF
TRBV28	.	TRBJ2-7	.	TGTGCCAGCAGTGTCCTCCAGTACGAGCAGTACTTC	CASSVLQYEQYF
TRBV19	.	TRBJ1-6	.	TGTGCCAGTAGTATGGGAGGGGCCAATTCACCCCTCCACTTT	CASSMGGANSPLHF
TRBV4-3	.	TRBJ2-2	.	TGCGCCAGCAGCCCGGGCCGGTCCACCGGGGAGCTGTTTTTT	CASSPGRSTGELFF
TRBV18	.	TRBJ1-4	.	TGTGCCAGCTCACCGGGGGCTATGGTGTTTTTT	CASSPGAMVFF
TRBV11-2	few	TRBJ2-7	TRBD2	TGTGCCAGCAGCTCGACTAGCGGGGGCCGCTCCTACGAGCAGTACTTC	CASSSTSGGRSYEQYF
TRBV19	few	TRBJ2-3	TRBD2	TGTGCCAGTAGTATAAGGGCTAGCGGGGACACAGATACGCAGTATTTT	CASSIRASGDTDTQYF
TRBV29-1	.	TRBJ1-1	.	TGCAGCGTTGTGACCCTCGGGGGGTCTGAAGCTTTCTTT	CSVVTLGGSEAFF
TRBV7-2	.	TRBJ2-2	.	TGTGCCAGCAGCTCTATCACGAGCGGGGAGCTGTTTTTT	CASSSITSGELFF
TRBV21-1	.	TRBJ2-3	.	TGTGCCAGCAGCGGCCGGACTAGCGGGGGCACAGATACGCAGTATTTT	CASSGRTSGGTDTQYF
TRBV7-2	once	TRBJ2-7	TRBD1	TGTGCCAGCAGCATAAGGACAGGATCCTACGAGCAGTACTTC	CASSIRTGSYEQYF
TRBV6-5	.	TRBJ1-1	.	TGTGCCAGCACTCCGGCAGGGGTCAACACTGAAGCTTTCTTT	CASTPAGVNTEAFF
TRBV27	.	TRBJ1-2	.	TGTGCCAGTTCTCTAGGACAGTCCCTTAGTCGCTACACCTTC	CASSLGQSLSRYTF
TRBV28	.	TRBJ2-7	.	TGTGCCAGCGGTTGGGGGATGCAGTACTTC	CASGWGMQYF
TRBV2	.	TRBJ1-5	TRBD1	TGTGCCAGCAGTGACTCGACAGGGGTTAACAATCAGCCCCAGCATTTT	CASSDSTGVNNQPQHF
TRBV28	.	TRBJ1-6	TRBD1	TGTGCCAGCAGTCCCCTCGGACAGGGGGCTTCACCCCTCCACTTT	CASSPLGQGASPLHF
TRBV30	few	TRBJ2-7	TRBD1	TGTGCCTGGCTCCGCCGGGACAGGGCCCACGAGCAGTACTTC	CAWLRRDRAHEQYF
TRBV6-6	.	TRBJ1-1	TRBD1	TGTGCCAGCAGCCCGGACAGGGGAGAAGCTTTCTTT	CASSPDRGEAFF
TRBV18	.	TRBJ1-5	TRBD1	TGTGCCAGCTCAGGCGGGACAGGGGGCGGTCAGCCCCAGCATTTT	CASSGGTGGGQPQHF
TRBV7-2	few	TRBJ2-7	.	TGTGCCAGCAGCCTCGGGACACCCCCCTACGAGCAGTACTTC	CASSLGTPPYEQYF
TRBV30	.	TRBJ2-7	TRBD1	TGTGCCTCCTCGGGGACAGGTAGGGGATATTTCTACGAGCAGTACTTC	CASSGTGRGYFYEQYF
TRBV5-1	.	TRBJ1-3	.	TGCGCCAGCAGCTACGGACAGAGTGGAAACACCATATATTTT	CASSYGQSGNTIYF
TRBV5-8	.	TRBJ2-7	TRBD1	TGTGCCAGCAGTCTCCCGGGGACAGGGCGACACGAGCAGTACTTC	CASSLPGTGRHEQYF
TRBV29-1	.	TRBJ2-7	TRBD1	TGCAGCGCTCGACAGGGACCCTACGAGCAGTACTTC	CSARQGPYEQYF
TRBV28	.	TRBJ1-2	TRBD1	TGTGCCAGCACTTTCGGGCAGGGGGCCGGGGGCTACACCTTC	CASTFGQGAGGYTF
TRBV27	.	TRBJ2-7	TRBD1	TGTGCCAGCAGTTTCCGGGACAGCACCTACGAGCAGTACTTC	CASSFRDSTYEQYF
TRBV6-5	.	TRBJ2-2	.	TGTGCCAGCAGTTACTCACTGAACACCGGGGAGCTGTTTTTT	CASSYSLNTGELFF
TRBV4-3	.	TRBJ1-3	.	TGCGCCAGCAGCCAGGCGACAGGTAGCTCTGGAAACACCATATATTTT	CASSQATGSSGNTIYF
TRBV18	.	TRBJ2-5	.	TGTGCCAGCTCACTCCAGACCCAAGAGACCCAGTACTTC	CASSLQTQETQYF
TRBV6-5	.	TRBJ1-1	.	TGTGCCAGCACGGGGGCGCCTCGGGACACTGAAGCTTTCTTT	CASTGAPRDTEAFF
TRBV4-3	once	TRBJ2-3	.	TGCGCCAGCAGCCCCGGGGCCCATAGCACAGATACGCAGTATTTT	CASSPGAHSTDTQYF
TRBV27	.	TRBJ1-5	TRBD1	TGTGCCAGCAGTTTCACAGGGGGTCAGCCCCAGCATTTT	CASSFTGGQPQHF
TRBV6-6	few	TRBJ1-2	.	TGTGCCAGCAACCACGGGGACGGCTACACCTTC	CASNHGDGYTF
TRBV4-1	.	TRBJ1-2	.	TGCGCCAGCAGCCAAGCGGGACACCTGTACGGCTACACCTTC	CASSQAGHLYGYTF
TRBV7-6	.	TRBJ1-4	.	TGTGCCAGCAGCTCCCCGACGGGACCAACTAATGAAAAACTGTTTTTT	CASSSPTGPTNEKLFF